A selection of T cell receptor beta chains follows, all from one sample in a study of early T cells in non-severe SARS-CoV-2 infection. MiXCR, run by TCRdb on the 5' RACE reads, gives a single entry per CDR3 protein. The data hold 50,000 to 60,000 distinct CDR3 sequences, with 7% to 10% observed a single time. The sample consisted of whole blood. Source of these receptors: an adult who was a healthcare worker with PCR-confirmed SARS-CoV-2 infection or an uninfected control (not recorded which). The CDR3 runs from the conserved cysteine through the conserved F or W.

v_gene: TRBV3-1; j_gene: TRBJ2-7; CDR3aa: CASSQLGQGNSKQYF
v_gene: TRBV4-1; j_gene: TRBJ1-2; CDR3aa: CASSQGTGGNYGYTF
v_gene: TRBV11-2; j_gene: TRBJ2-3; CDR3aa: CASSGGTGLLTQYF
v_gene: TRBV30; j_gene: TRBJ2-1; CDR3aa: CAWSDLFGNNEQFF
v_gene: TRBV20-1; j_gene: TRBJ1-2; CDR3aa: CSARDRRGNYGYTF
v_gene: TRBV5-4; j_gene: TRBJ1-1; CDR3aa: CASSLEGGIMNTEAFF
v_gene: TRBV5-8; j_gene: TRBJ2-1; CDR3aa: CASRGLGRYSYNEQFF
v_gene: TRBV6-1; j_gene: TRBJ2-5; CDR3aa: CASSITEDQPETQYF
v_gene: TRBV6-6; j_gene: TRBJ2-1; CDR3aa: CASSYSPSGGFNEQFF
v_gene: TRBV6-1; j_gene: TRBJ2-7; CDR3aa: CASSEDIYEQYF
v_gene: TRBV9; j_gene: TRBJ1-2; CDR3aa: CASSVGTVKDYGYTF
v_gene: TRBV18; j_gene: TRBJ1-3; CDR3aa: CASSPMEGNGNTIYF
v_gene: TRBV7-8; j_gene: TRBJ1-2; CDR3aa: CASSFILQDMNGYTF
v_gene: TRBV30; j_gene: TRBJ2-1; CDR3aa: CAWGYLGQGEQFF
v_gene: TRBV6-2/TRBV6-3; j_gene: TRBJ2-2; CDR3aa: CASKRQGGTGELFF
v_gene: TRBV2; j_gene: TRBJ2-3; CDR3aa: CASRKETTGGRADTQYF
v_gene: TRBV14; j_gene: TRBJ2-1; CDR3aa: CASSQVGLAGTNEQFF
v_gene: TRBV18; j_gene: TRBJ2-3; CDR3aa: CASSPTVTSDTQYF
v_gene: TRBV27; j_gene: TRBJ1-2; CDR3aa: CASRTGPYGYTF
v_gene: TRBV7-3; j_gene: TRBJ2-7; CDR3aa: CASSSSGIGEQYF
v_gene: TRBV20-1; j_gene: TRBJ2-3; CDR3aa: CSARVIGLVADTQYF
v_gene: TRBV10-2; j_gene: TRBJ1-1; CDR3aa: CASREIRDSHTEAFF
v_gene: TRBV29-1; j_gene: TRBJ2-1; CDR3aa: CSVARQGGHEQFF
v_gene: TRBV7-8; j_gene: TRBJ2-2; CDR3aa: CASSLGTLKVGELFF
v_gene: TRBV7-9; j_gene: TRBJ1-4; CDR3aa: CASSPGTGAGEKLFF
v_gene: TRBV15; j_gene: TRBJ1-6; CDR3aa: CATSNRGVLSLHF
v_gene: TRBV20-1; j_gene: TRBJ2-7; CDR3aa: CSARAGAMQYF
v_gene: TRBV11-2; j_gene: TRBJ2-1; CDR3aa: CASSHSGGRSYNEQFF
v_gene: TRBV12-3/TRBV12-4; j_gene: TRBJ2-7; CDR3aa: CASRLTSGNSYEQYF
v_gene: TRBV2; j_gene: TRBJ2-2; CDR3aa: CASSDPAENTGELFF
v_gene: TRBV14; j_gene: TRBJ2-1; CDR3aa: CASSQDRTSKAYNEQFF
v_gene: TRBV19; j_gene: TRBJ2-2; CDR3aa: CASSIGSATGELFF
v_gene: TRBV12-3/TRBV12-4; j_gene: TRBJ2-1; CDR3aa: CASTSRRTGSPSYNEQFF
v_gene: TRBV6-6; j_gene: TRBJ2-5; CDR3aa: CASSYSTGVSETQYF
v_gene: TRBV7-8; j_gene: TRBJ1-6; CDR3aa: CASSLEGLGSPLHF
v_gene: TRBV2; j_gene: TRBJ1-4; CDR3aa: CASILGLGGEKLFF
v_gene: TRBV5-1; j_gene: TRBJ1-1; CDR3aa: CASFEGAANTEAFF
v_gene: TRBV29-1; j_gene: TRBJ2-5; CDR3aa: CSVDGGTPETQYF
v_gene: TRBV11-2; j_gene: TRBJ2-5; CDR3aa: CASSSSSGGSETQYF
v_gene: TRBV7-9; j_gene: TRBJ1-6; CDR3aa: CASSSTGSSPLHF
v_gene: TRBV4-2; j_gene: TRBJ2-1; CDR3aa: CASSRDLNLDEQFF
v_gene: TRBV5-1; j_gene: TRBJ2-3; CDR3aa: CASSGWTGGTDTQYF
v_gene: TRBV5-1; j_gene: TRBJ2-2; CDR3aa: CASSLSGSDTGELFF
v_gene: TRBV7-2; j_gene: TRBJ1-5; CDR3aa: CASSLGPNQPQHF
v_gene: TRBV29-1; j_gene: TRBJ2-3; CDR3aa: CSKGAGGTDTQYF
v_gene: TRBV12-3/TRBV12-4; j_gene: TRBJ2-7; CDR3aa: CASTRGGRAYEQYF
v_gene: TRBV12-3/TRBV12-4; j_gene: TRBJ2-3; CDR3aa: CASSLAAGGKTDTQYF
v_gene: TRBV6-5; j_gene: TRBJ2-2; CDR3aa: CAARGDTGELFF
v_gene: TRBV2; j_gene: TRBJ1-1; CDR3aa: CASATPGDGQGTEAFF
v_gene: TRBV3-1; j_gene: TRBJ1-1; CDR3aa: CASSQDIDRGPTEAFF
v_gene: TRBV7-9; j_gene: TRBJ2-7; CDR3aa: CASSQRQGAKYEQYF
v_gene: TRBV18; j_gene: TRBJ2-7; CDR3aa: CASSPGTGEFQQYF
v_gene: TRBV20-1; j_gene: TRBJ1-2; CDR3aa: CSARPGMGYGYTF
v_gene: TRBV9; j_gene: TRBJ1-2; CDR3aa: CASSVDQGWKGYTF
v_gene: TRBV10-3; j_gene: TRBJ2-1; CDR3aa: CAIGVVGEAYNEQFF
v_gene: TRBV20-1; j_gene: TRBJ2-3; CDR3aa: CSARVVDTQYF
v_gene: TRBV3-1; j_gene: TRBJ2-2; CDR3aa: CASSQGLPGELFF
v_gene: TRBV5-5; j_gene: TRBJ2-5; CDR3aa: CASRRSWGHQETQYF
v_gene: TRBV6-1; j_gene: TRBJ2-3; CDR3aa: CASSDTGATDTQYF